The 25 T cell receptor beta chains listed next were all sequenced from one sample in a study of blood T cell repertoires in COVID-19. Generated by immunoSEQ multiplex PCR, the TCRdb table keeps only in-frame clones and is missing some. The sample yields 250,000 to 350,000 clones, around 90% seen once. The sequenced sample consisted of PBMCs or T cells enriched from blood (not recorded which). These receptor sequences come from a woman aged 25 to 45 who had recovered from COVID-19.

The gene calls are TRBV5-1 and TRBJ2-7; D possibly corresponds to TRBD1 (6 bases). Germline V gene sequence: CDR1 SGHRS, CDR2 YFSETQ. The V end was cut by 4 bases, the J end by 3 bases, with 14 bases between. The CDR3 runs 14 residues. The CDR3 here is CASSRRDTYYEQYF. CDR3 nucleotides: TGCGCCAGCAGCCGTCGGGACACCTACTACGAGCAGTACTTC. Using reference TRBV5-1 and TRBJ2-7 for the parts outside the CDR3, the full variable domain is KAGVTQTPRYLIKTRGQQVTLSCSPISGHRSVSWYQQTPGQGLQFLFEYFSETQRNKGNFPGRFSGRQFSNSRSEMNVSTLELGDSALYLCASSRRDTYYEQYFGPGTRLTVT.

The chain couples TRBV4-1 to TRBJ2-2; 10 bases map to TRBD2. Per the germline V gene, CDR1 is MGHRA and CDR2 is YSYEKL. CDR3 size: 20 residues. Losses at the gene ends were 2 bases for V and 2 bases for J; bases not matched to a gene: 14. The CDR3 DNA sequence: TGCGCCAGCAGCCAAAGGCCGGGACTAGCGCTCGATAGAAACACCGGGGAGCTGTTTTTT. The encoded protein is CASSQRPGLALDRNTGELFF.

This sequence joins TRBV28 and TRBJ1-5, with D unclear. The V gene's germline CDR1 is MDHEN and CDR2 SYDVKM. V gave up 3 bases and J gave up 1 base, with 7 bases separating them. This CDR3 is built from 14 residues. The CDR3 loop is CASSLGRSNQPQHF. The CDR3 DNA sequence: TGTGCCAGCAGTTTGGGGAGGAGCAATCAGCCCCAGCATTTT. Full variable domain (outside the CDR3, taken from reference TRBV28 and TRBJ1-5): DVKVTQSSRYLVKRTGEKVFLECVQDMDHENMFWYRQDPGLGLRLIYFSYDVKMKEKGDIPEGYSVSREKKERFSLILESASTNQTSMYLCASSLGRSNQPQHFGDGTRLSIL.

The V call is TRBV4-1, the J call TRBJ2-7; D is unclear. The germline V gene has CDR1 MGHRA and CDR2 YSYEKL. There are 14 residues in the CDR3. Trimming stripped 1 base from V and 4 bases from J, with 11 bases between. In nucleotides, the CDR3 is TGCGCCAGCAGCCAAGGAGCCTGGAGATACGAGCAGTACTTC. Translation: CASSQGAWRYEQYF.

CDR3 coding DNA: TGTGCCAGCAGTACCAGCTCCTATAATTCACCCCTCCACTTT. Protein: CASSTSSYNSPLHF. The chain is built from TRBV6-5 and TRBJ1-6; D remains unclear. The CDR3 spans 14 residues. V was cut by 5 bases and J by 0 bases, with 5 bases left in between. The germline V gene encodes CDR1 MNHEY and CDR2 SVGAGI.

This chain uses TRBV5-5 with TRBJ2-1; TRBD2 aligns across 8 bases. The germline CDR1 and CDR2 sequences are SGHKS and YYEKEE (reference sequence). Losses at the gene ends were 0 bases for V and 3 bases for J; bases not matched to a gene: 5. CDR3 length equals 16 residues. This CDR3 reads CASSLVAGRGYNEQFF. CDR3 nucleotide sequence: TGTGCCAGCAGCTTGGTAGCGGGAAGAGGCTACAATGAGCAGTTCTTC.

In this sample, this clone turned up once. The chain combines TRBV29-1 with TRBJ1-5; D is unclear. Trimming took off 4 bases at V and 3 bases at J, with 7 bases between the two ends. The CDR3 totals 12 residues. Germline CDR1 reads SQVTM; CDR2 reads ANQGSEA. The CDR3 is CSVAYPNQPQHF. The CDR3 DNA is TGCAGCGTTGCGTATCCCAATCAGCCCCAGCATTTT.

V gene TRBV7-9 combines with J gene TRBJ2-1; D not certain. V lost 1 base and J 10 bases, leaving 8 bases between the germline ends. This CDR3 region has 12 residues. Germline CDR1 SEHNR, CDR2 FQNEAQ (reference sequence). The CDR3 DNA reads TGTGCCAGCAGCTTAGTTTCAGTAGAGCAGTTCTTC. This codes for CASSLVSVEQFF.

The chain links TRBV19 to TRBJ2-7; D is possibly TRBD1 (5 bases). Germline V gene data show CDR1 as LNHDA and CDR2 as SQIVND (reference sequence). V dropped 3 bases and J dropped 7 bases, with 13 bases sitting between them. The CDR3 has 13 amino acids. Here the CDR3 reads CASSIRTGWEQYF. In DNA form, the CDR3 reads TGTGCCAGTAGTATCCGAACAGGTTGGGAGCAGTACTTC.

The chain joins TRBV6-2 or TRBV6-3 to TRBJ2-3; D remains unclear. Germline V gene lookup returns CDR1 MNHEY and CDR2 SVGEGT. The CDR3 consists of 13 residues. V shed 2 bases and J shed 5 bases, with 8 bases lying between them. This CDR3 is CASSYLQLDTQYF. The CDR3 coding sequence is TGTGCCAGCAGTTACCTCCAGTTAGATACGCAGTATTTT.

The rearrangement uses TRBV28 and TRBJ1-4; no clear D. Trimming took 3 bases from V and 5 from J, leaving 16 bases between them. The CDR3 sequence is 16 residues long. Germline-derived CDR1 and CDR2 are MDHEN and SYDVKM. CDR3 loop: CASSFYSMSENEKLFF. The CDR3 nucleotides read TGTGCCAGCAGTTTTTATTCCATGAGTGAAAATGAAAAACTGTTTTTT.

V is TRBV7-2 and J is TRBJ2-7, with D possibly TRBD1 on 6 matching bases. V lost 5 bases and J lost 3, with 26 bases in between. Germline V gene data show CDR1 as SGHTA and CDR2 as FQGNSA. The CDR3 length is 18 residues. Written as DNA, the CDR3 is TGTGCCAGCAGCGTACGGGACACTGCCTTTGGGCTCCGCTACGAGCAGTACTTC. This codes for CASSVRDTAFGLRYEQYF.

This CDR3 reads CAWSTATNEKLFF. CDR3 in DNA: TGTGCCTGGTCGACAGCAACTAATGAAAAACTGTTTTTT. The J gene is TRBJ1-4, the V gene TRBV30, with a weak D call TRBD1 (5 bases). Trimming left V 5 bases short and J 0 bases short, with 7 bases between. The CDR3 loop spans 13 amino acids. Germline V gene data show CDR1 as GTSNPN and CDR2 as SVGIG (reference sequence).

The gene calls are TRBV9 and TRBJ1-2, with TRBD1 as a possible D gene (5 bases). The ends were cut back, 0 bases at V and 3 bases at J, with 9 bases in the middle. Germline V CDR1 and CDR2: SGDLS, YYNGEE. This CDR3 has 14 amino acids. CDR3 in amino acids: CASSVGQTYYGYTF. In nucleotides, the CDR3 is TGTGCCAGCAGCGTAGGACAGACTTACTATGGCTACACCTTC.

The V gene is TRBV14, the J gene TRBJ2-1; 12 nucleotides agree with TRBD2. V shed 4 bases and J 4 bases; nucleotides not matched to a gene: 11. CDR3 length: 18 amino acids. Germline V gene data show CDR1 as SGHDN and CDR2 as FVKESK. The CDR3 loop reads CASSPRLAGAGGYNEQFF. CDR3 nucleotides: TGTGCCAGCAGCCCACGACTAGCGGGAGCTGGTGGGTACAATGAGCAGTTCTTC.

The rearrangement uses TRBV19 and TRBJ1-6; D remains unclear. This CDR3 spans 13 amino acids. Germline V gene data show CDR1 as LNHDA and CDR2 as SQIVND (reference sequence). V dropped 4 bases and J dropped 8 bases, with 9 bases sitting between them. The CDR3 reads CASSKETHSPLHF. CDR3 coding DNA: TGTGCCAGTAGTAAGGAGACGCATTCACCCCTCCACTTT.

The CDR3 is CASSRLAGEGNEQFF. CDR3 sequence (DNA): TGTGCCAGCAGTCGACTAGCGGGAGAGGGTAATGAGCAGTTCTTC. This chain links TRBV6-5 with TRBJ2-1; 12 bases line up with TRBD2. Looked up from germline, CDR1 is MNHEY and CDR2 is SVGAGI. This CDR3 is built from 15 residues. V lost 5 bases to trimming and J lost 7 bases; unmatched junction nucleotides: 6.

The table lists this clone with a few counts. This chain uses TRBV19 with TRBJ1-2; TRBD1 aligns across 7 bases. CDR3 length: 12 residues. CDR1 is LNHDA and CDR2 is SQIVND in the germline V gene (reference sequence). Losses at the gene ends were 7 bases for V and 3 bases for J; bases not matched to a gene: 2. CDR3 loop: CASMQGDYGYTF. The DNA for the CDR3 is TGTGCCAGTATGCAGGGGGACTATGGCTACACCTTC. The complete variable domain, with remaining parts taken from reference TRBV19 and TRBJ1-2, reads DGGITQSPKYLFRKEGQNVTLSCEQNLNHDAMYWYRQDPGQGLRLIYYSQIVNDFQKGDIAEGYSVSREKKESFPLTVTSAQKNPTAFYLCASMQGDYGYTFGSGTRLTVV.

The chain links TRBV4-1 to TRBJ1-5; D unresolved. The V and J ends lost 5 bases and 0 bases respectively, with 8 bases between them. This CDR3 is 14 amino acids long. Germline V gene data show CDR1 as MGHRA and CDR2 as YSYEKL. The CDR3 sequence: CASSFGVSNQPQHF. Written as DNA, the CDR3 is TGCGCCAGCAGCTTCGGGGTTAGCAATCAGCCCCAGCATTTT.

The chain has TRBV6-5 and TRBJ1-2; D is possibly TRBD1 (5 bases). Germline loops: CDR1 MNHEY, CDR2 SVGAGI. This CDR3 comprises 12 residues. With 6 bases removed from V and 5 bases from J, the gap between germline ends came to 10 bases. The CDR3 is CASRGVGYGYTF. CDR3 sequence (DNA): TGTGCCAGCAGAGGGGTCGGGTATGGCTACACCTTC.

The V call is TRBV25-1, the J call TRBJ2-2; 9 nucleotides line up with TRBD1. The CDR3 totals 17 residues. CDR1 is MGHDK, CDR2 SYGVNS, per germline. Unmatched junction bases numbered 12, after V lost 6 bases and J lost 4 bases. The CDR3 protein is CASSNQGQGVSTGELFF. CDR3 nucleotide sequence: TGTGCCAGCAGCAACCAGGGACAGGGAGTGAGCACCGGGGAGCTGTTTTTT.

The chain combines TRBV19 with TRBJ1-2; D perhaps matches TRBD1 (5 bases). Trimming removed 4 bases from V and 8 bases from J, with 17 bases in between. The germline V gene has CDR1 LNHDA and CDR2 SQIVND (reference sequence). CDR3 length: 14 amino acids. The chain's CDR3 is CASSNGDAAGGYTF. The CDR3 coding sequence is TGTGCCAGTAGTAACGGGGACGCCGCGGGGGGCTACACCTTC.

The chain uses TRBV4-3 and TRBJ2-7, with 12 positions matching TRBD2. The trim removed 0 bases at V and 5 bases at J, leaving 5 bases unmatched. This CDR3 is built from 16 residues. Looked up from germline, CDR1 is LGHNA and CDR2 is YSLEER. CDR3 bases: TGCGCCAGCAGCCAAGATCTAGCGGGAGGGGTCCACGAGCAGTACTTC. This sequence encodes CASSQDLAGGVHEQYF.

This chain uses TRBV5-1 with TRBJ1-1, with a weak D call TRBD1 (5 bases). Trimming stripped 0 bases from V and 8 bases from J, with 17 bases between. The CDR3 extends over 15 amino acids. The germline gives CDR1 SGHRS, CDR2 YFSETQ. Here the CDR3 reads CASSLGRGARAEAFF. CDR3 coding DNA: TGCGCCAGCAGCTTGGGTCGCGGGGCCCGGGCAGAAGCTTTCTTT.

The chain carries TRBV7-2 and TRBJ2-5; D is perhaps TRBD1 (6 bases). V lost 5 bases to trimming and J lost 5 bases, with 12 bases between them. The CDR3 contains 13 residues. In germline, CDR1 is SGHTA, CDR2 FQGNSA. The CDR3 nucleotides are TGTGCCAGCAGCCCAGGGGTTTTGGAGACCCAGTACTTC. Its translation is CASSPGVLETQYF. The full variable domain, completed using reference TRBV7-2 and TRBJ2-5, is GAGVSQSPSNKVTEKGKDVELRCDPISGHTALYWYRQSLGQGLEFLIYFQGNSAPDKSGLPSDRFSAERTGGSVSTLTIQRTQQEDSAVYLCASSPGVLETQYFGPGTRLLVL.